The present T cell receptor beta chain was sequenced within a study of blood T cell repertoires in COVID-19. Study summary: Acute and convalescent COVID-19 specimens originated in the United States, Italy and Spain. T cells, B-cell-depleted T cells, or PBMCs supplied cDNA or gDNA.

The CDR3 covers 14 residues. Trimming took 2 bases from V and 10 from J, leaving 12 bases between them. The germline V gene has CDR1 MNHNS and CDR2 SASEGT. Per the authors' pipeline: Cell counts per sample came from amplifying reference gene primers. Some clones are missing from TCRdb's copy, which holds only in-frame ones; the method was immunoSEQ multiplex PCR. Clone size and the V and J calls come from that table; the DNA yielded D and trimming. In the table there are approximately 480,000 clones, about 91% of which are singletons. Enrollment of patients from Seattle took place during active infection, with longitudinal follow-up.

Sequencing input: peripheral blood. This sequence was found in a young man with COVID-19, enrolled during active disease. J is TRBJ1-6 and V is TRBV6-1; D ambiguous. The CDR3 nucleotides are TGTGCCAGCAGTGAACATGGGAGTACCTCACCCCTCCACTTT. Protein: CASSEHGSTSPLHF.